Following are 17 T cell receptor beta chains from one sample sequenced in a study of human T cells and chemical hapten exposure (dated by TCRdb to about 2021). Total RNA was extracted from unfractionated whole blood collected in Tempus Blood RNA tubes. Library preparation was by 5' RACE. The reads were generated on an Illumina MiSeq. TCRdb handled the public reads itself, with Q25 trimming in fastp and clone calling in MiXCR, and kept productive beta chains. Rows with one shared CDR3 protein collapse into an entry with the most common genes and DNA. The table for this sample lists about 140,000 distinct CDR3 sequences; 3.5% to 5% of them were counted only once. The leading ten clones occupy about 1.3% of the sample. These receptors originate from a female donor in good health.

The rearrangement links TRBV7-2 to TRBJ2-7; D is possibly TRBD1 (6 bases). CDR1 and CDR2 from the germline V gene are SGHTA and FQGNSA. The CDR3 length is 14 residues. Trimming stripped 0 bases from V and 4 bases from J, with 10 bases between. DNA of the CDR3: TGTGCCAGCAGCTTAGCGCCACAGGGATACGAGCAGTACTTC. Translating gives CASSLAPQGYEQYF.

This clonotype was recorded a few times. This chain links TRBV3-1 with TRBJ2-4; 8 bases align to TRBD2. V trimming: 3 bases; J trimming: 12 bases; junction bases outside the gene matches: 7. Germline values: CDR1 LGHDT, CDR2 YNNKEL (reference sequence). The CDR3 has 13 residues. CDR3 residues: CASSQGLVGTQYF. CDR3 bases: TGTGCCAGCAGCCAGGGACTAGTAGGGACTCAGTACTTC.

In its sample, this clonotype was seen many times. This sequence joins TRBV27 and TRBJ1-4; 11 positions agree with TRBD1. V trimming: 6 bases; J trimming: 0 bases; junction bases outside the gene matches: 0. CDR3 size: 15 residues. CDR1 MNHEY and CDR2 SMNVEV come from the germline V gene (reference sequence). CDR3 residues: CASRGQGATNEKLFF. The CDR3 DNA reads TGTGCCAGCAGGGGACAGGGGGCAACTAATGAAAAACTGTTTTTT.

This clonotype appeared many times. The gene calls are TRBV27 and TRBJ2-3; 8 positions match TRBD2. The CDR3 sequence is 16 residues long. The V gene end was trimmed by 4 bases and the J gene end by 1 base; junction bases not matched to a gene: 7. Germline V lookup: CDR1 MNHEY, CDR2 SMNVEV (reference sequence). CDR3 coding DNA: TGTGCCAGCAGTTACACGGGGGGGCAGGGCACAGATACGCAGTATTTT. Amino acid sequence: CASSYTGGQGTDTQYF.

This clonotype came up a few times. This chain joins TRBV10-3 and TRBJ1-6; D gene ambiguous. Trimming shortened V by 3 bases and J by 15 bases, and 12 bases separated the two germline ends. This CDR3 has 12 amino acids. Germline V gene lookup returns CDR1 ENHRY and CDR2 SYGVKD. The CDR3 bases are TGTGCCATCAGTGAAGACCTCTGTCTCCTCCACTTT. Translating it yields CAISEDLCLLHF.

This clonotype appeared many times. CDR3 DNA: TGTGCCAGCAGTAAGAACTATGGCTACACCTTC. It yields the protein CASSKNYGYTF. This sequence joins TRBV6-5 and TRBJ1-2; D gene ambiguous. Germline CDR1 reads MNHEY; CDR2 reads SVGAGI. CDR3 length equals 11 residues. Trimming left V 5 bases short and J 2 bases short, with 3 bases between.

Comments on this clonotype: It may be a read error: a sequence one base away is much more abundant. V and J are TRBV9 and TRBJ2-7; TRBD1 might be the D (5 bases). The CDR3 length is 13 residues. CDR1 and CDR2 from the germline V gene are SGDLS and YYNGEE. The V end was cut by 4 bases, the J end by 7 bases, with 15 bases between. For the CDR3, the DNA is TGTGCCAGCAGCCGTAGGGGTGATTTTGAGCAGTACTTC. Translating it yields CASSRRGDFEQYF.

This clonotype was found many times. V usage is TRBV5-1 and J usage is TRBJ2-1; possibly TRBD1 for D (6 bases). The CDR3 runs to 15 residues. With 1 base removed from V and 6 bases from J, the gap between germline ends came to 14 bases. Germline lookup yields CDR1 SGHRS and CDR2 YFSETQ. The CDR3 region has the DNA TGCGCCAGCAGCTTGAATACAGGGACAACCAATGAGCAGTTCTTC. It translates to CASSLNTGTTNEQFF.

This clonotype was detected many times. The CDR3 DNA follows: TGTGCCAGCAGTCTGGAGGCCGACACTGAAGCTTTCTTT. It is translated as CASSLEADTEAFF. This chain links TRBV12-3 or TRBV12-4 with TRBJ1-1; no clear D. V lost 5 bases and J lost 3, with 10 bases in between. The CDR3 runs 13 residues.

In this sample, this clonotype turned up many times. V usage is TRBV12-3 or TRBV12-4 and J usage is TRBJ1-5; 9 positions match TRBD1. Trimming cost V 4 bases and J 3 bases; bases outside gene matches: 13. This CDR3 has 18 amino acids. CDR3 coding DNA: TGTGCCAGCAGTTCCCTCTCGACAGGGGGTTATAACAATCAGCCCCAGCATTTT. This encodes CASSSLSTGGYNNQPQHF.

The CDR3 loop is CASRSGGHQPQHF. The CDR3 DNA is TGCGCCAGTCGCTCCGGGGGTCATCAGCCCCAGCATTTT. This rearrangement joins TRBV5-1 to TRBJ1-5, with D possibly matching TRBD1 (5 bases). The CDR3 has 13 residues. Germline V gives CDR1 SGHRS, CDR2 YFSETQ. The V gene lost 8 bases and the J gene lost 5 bases, with 14 bases spanning the gap.

In this sample, this clonotype turned up many times. This clone may be a read error of a much larger clone one base away. V usage is TRBV3-1 and J usage is TRBJ1-1, with D perhaps matching TRBD1 (5 bases). Germline V gene data show CDR1 as LGHDT and CDR2 as YNNKEL (reference sequence). CDR3 length equals 12 residues. The V and J ends lost 6 bases and 5 bases respectively, with 10 bases between them. The CDR3, as DNA: TGTGCCAGCAGGCAGGGTGGAACTGAAGCTTTCTTT. It translates to CASRQGGTEAFF.

There are many counts of this clonotype. V and J are TRBV5-1 and TRBJ2-3; TRBD2 might be the D (5 bases). Trimming took 4 bases from V and 6 from J, leaving 15 bases between them. CDR3 length equals 14 residues. Germline CDR1 SGHRS, CDR2 YFSETQ. CDR3 loop: CASSQDSRGDTQYF. As DNA, the CDR3 is TGCGCCAGCAGCCAGGACTCACGCGGGGATACGCAGTATTTT.

Ten or more counts support this clonotype. V and J are TRBV28 and TRBJ1-6, with 10 nucleotides matching TRBD1. This CDR3 spans 19 amino acids. Trimming at V came to 6 bases and at J to 0 bases, leaving 11 bases not matched to a gene. Germline V lookup: CDR1 MDHEN, CDR2 SYDVKM. The CDR3 loop is CASRTGTGDLSSYNSPLHF. For the CDR3, the DNA is TGTGCCAGCAGAACCGGGACAGGGGACCTGAGCTCCTATAATTCACCCCTCCACTTT. Full variable domain (outside the CDR3, taken from reference TRBV28 and TRBJ1-6): DVKVTQSSRYLVKRTGEKVFLECVQDMDHENMFWYRQDPGLGLRLIYFSYDVKMKEKGDIPEGYSVSREKKERFSLILESASTNQTSMYLCASRTGTGDLSSYNSPLHFGNGTRLTVT.

There are a few counts of this clonotype. J is TRBJ2-7 and V is TRBV21-1; the tabulated D call, TRBD1, remains unverified against the DNA. TRBV21-1 counts as a pseudogene. The CDR3 loop spans 15 amino acids. The CDR3 loop is CASRGNRDRVYEQYF. CDR3 nucleotide sequence: TGTGCCAGCAGAGGAAACCGGGACAGGGTCTACGAGCAGTACTTC.

This clonotype was found many times. The chain couples TRBV6-2 or TRBV6-3 to TRBJ1-2; unclear D gene. V shed 6 bases and J shed 4 bases, with 18 bases lying between them. The CDR3 loop spans 15 amino acids. Germline V gives CDR1 MNHEY, CDR2 SVGEGT. CDR3 residues: CASSRGLELVYGYTF. The CDR3 DNA reads as TGTGCCAGCAGCCGCGGTTTAGAGCTCGTCTATGGCTACACCTTC.

This clonotype was counted many times. In DNA, the CDR3 is TGCAGTGCTAGACAACAGGGGAGGGGGCAGTACTTC. Translation gives CSARQQGRGQYF. This chain uses TRBV20-1 with TRBJ2-7, with D perhaps matching TRBD1 or TRBD2 (7 bases each). Trimming removed 2 bases from V and 9 bases from J, with 14 bases in between. CDR1 and CDR2 from the germline V gene are DFQATT and SNEGSKA (reference sequence). The CDR3 spans 12 residues.